This T cell receptor (beta chain) was sequenced in a study of blood T cell repertoires in COVID-19. Study background: COVID-19 samples from acute and convalescent phases originated in the United States, Italy and Spain.

The V gene's germline CDR1 is KGHDR and CDR2 SFDVKD. The ends were cut back, 4 bases at V and 7 bases at J, with 7 bases in the middle. The CDR3 spans 12 residues. Method: immunoSEQ multiplex PCR; TCRdb's copy keeps in-frame clones and lacks some. The sample holds fewer than 150,000 clones, about 90% seen once. The specimen was peripheral blood. The gene calls are TRBV24-1 and TRBJ2-1; D gene uncertain. This TCR derives from a human donor in a cohort sampled during active COVID-19. The CDR3, as DNA: TGTGCCACCAGTGACCCTTTAAATGAGCAGTTCTTC. It specifies CATSDPLNEQFF.